This T cell receptor beta chain was sequenced during a study of cytomegalovirus exposure and HLA in healthy donors (TCRdb year 2017). In the study overall: According to an earlier analysis of a few hundred of the donors, about 179 million T cells yielded some 120 million unique TCR beta sequences and about 280 Gb of sequence data. Rather than using new phenotypic data, the later analysis identified candidate immune exposures from TCR beta sequences and from how often those sequences occurred across donors. An earlier analysis of around 580 of the donors used high-throughput TCR beta sequencing to judge whether each TCR beta V gene segment behaved as functional or pseudogenic. In addition to the first cohort of approximately 670 subjects, a separate validation cohort of around 110 different subjects was used. Every repertoire in the discovery cohort had been generated on one and the same sequencing platform. The study aimed to test whether cataloging public T cell receptors could reveal signatures of past pathogen exposure. The number of donors typed differed by locus, with roughly 629-640 for A, B, C, DRB1 and DQB1, around 520 for DQA1, 606 for DPA1, and 400 to 490 for DPB1. The study profiled the T cell repertoires of 666 subjects by immunosequencing and related them to cytomegalovirus serostatus. The study combined high-throughput TCR immunosequencing, statistical association of individual TCRs with disease status, and machine learning to predict cytomegalovirus infection status. Donor age, sex, ethnicity and CMV serostatus were compiled together with the repertoire data. A handful of DR-DQ haplotypes were handled as single units for association and clustering because linkage in the cohort was strong. Genome-wide SNP genotypes for about three fifths of the roughly 670 donors were used in a later genetic analysis, which treated that subset as a discovery cohort. An early release that covered some 640 HLA-typed donors contained about 290 gigabases of sequencing data and about 93 million unique TCR sequences. Among roughly 400 genotyped donors of the cohort, an average of approximately 240,000 unique TCR beta nucleotide sequences was sequenced per donor, of which about 19% were non-productive. Both class I and class II loci were covered by HLA typing, at four-digit resolution. A later analysis re-analyzed previously published TCR beta repertoires from roughly 690 donors and added high-resolution HLA genotyping to study TCR occurrence patterns. The genetic ancestry cluster associated with self-reported Caucasian donors included around 76% of the roughly 390 genotyped donors. Study-wide conclusions, independent of this receptor: Because counts were too low, 15 to 20 rarely observed V segments, including chromosome 9 orphons, were excluded from the earlier analysis of fewer than 650 of the donors. An association between a missense DCLRE1C variant and V-gene and J-gene trimming of TCR beta chains was found in a later genetic analysis and replicated in an independent cohort. Some IMGT-functional V segments, including TRBV6-2 and TRBV6-3, could not be distinguished by the 87-base-pair reads and were therefore excluded. According to a later analysis, TCR association rates differed among HLA loci, with DRB1 alleles showing the most associated TCRs and HLA-C alleles showing the fewest. Compared with equally common non-associated chains, HLA-associated TCR beta chains in a later analysis were more clonally expanded and had lower generation probabilities. While some public TCRs were present in many individuals, most TCR sequences turned up only very rarely across donors. According to a later analysis, most CMV-associated TCR beta chains appeared to be HLA-restricted, and the HLA associations seemed to be driven largely by CMV exposure. A further reported finding was that TCR beta sequences accurately predicted the HLA-A and HLA-B alleles for most subjects in the first cohort. Broadly in line with IMGT annotations, most TCR beta V segments showed up in productive rearrangements about 87% or about 30% of the time in an earlier analysis of around 550 of the donors. The cohort was sequenced for TCR beta chains only, and without alpha or paired-chain data the features that could be detected were limited. The classifier was reported to diagnose cytomegalovirus status with high specificity and sensitivity in both the original cohort and the validation cohort. Correlated functional status among segregating V segments might reflect linkage disequilibrium, but an unknown experimental factor could not be ruled out. The presence/absence analyses assumed that sequencing depth was roughly uniform across donors, and that assumption may not be true. When HLA alleles, especially DR and DQ, strongly co-occurred, TCR associations were difficult to assign to individual alleles. The authors suggested that the approach could potentially be generalized to other disease states and immunological phenotypes. CMV serostatus was the only immune exposure information available for the cohort. In vitro tests confirmed that three of the cytomegalovirus-associated TCR beta chains recognize cytomegalovirus antigens. The sequencing pipeline was judged likely to have produced a cluster of highly shared sequence variants as a technical artifact. In a later analysis, about 16,000 TCR beta sequences were associated with specific HLA alleles at a false discovery rate of 0.05. According to a later genetic analysis, donors in an Asian-associated ancestry cluster had fewer N-insertions in productive TCRs than the roughly 700-donor mean. In a later analysis, several top co-occurrence clusters were reported to appear linked to parvovirus B19, influenza, CMV and Epstein-Barr virus. Because some donors lacked HLA typing at each locus, the association tests relied only on the typed subset. The study gave a list of under 200 TCR beta chains associated with cytomegalovirus.

Library prep was done by the immunoSEQ multiplex PCR assay. The multiplex PCR relied on a mix of 60 forward primers for TCR Vbeta segments and 13 reverse primers for TCR Jbeta segments. Amplification of the CDR3 region of rearranged TCR beta genes was performed with a multiplex PCR assay on genomic DNA. On the Illumina HiSeq System, the amplified TCR beta libraries were sequenced as 87-base-pair reads. Concerning the study's data processing: In a later analysis, some 80 million unique TCR beta chains were counted across the 690 or so repertoires, and roughly 11 million of these chains were shared by at least two donors. To remove PCR and sequencing errors, raw reads were error-corrected and collapsed into unique sequences using a nearest-neighbor algorithm that merged closely related sequences. Alignment of CDR3 sequences to IMGT reference sequences was used to assign V, D and J gene segments. For a sequence to be retained, at least a six-nucleotide match to both a V gene segment and a J gene segment was required. A rearrangement was called productive if the CDR3 had no stop codons and remained in frame with V and J, and every other rearrangement was called non-productive. CDR3 was defined according to IMGT convention as the region running from the second conserved V-encoded cysteine to the conserved J-encoded phenylalanine. Sequences without an unambiguous match to a single V gene segment were excluded from the earlier analysis of several hundred of the donors. In an earlier analysis of around 590 of the donors, a V segment was called functional when productive rearrangements were above 56.7%, and segregating when the standard deviation between donors exceeded 5%. A statistical classification framework was built to diagnose cytomegalovirus status from the catalog of TCR beta chain sequences. In a later analysis, TCR nucleotide sequences were compared against IMGT/GENE-DB human TR gene sequences so that V and J genes could be assigned. A later analysis assigned CDR3 sequences and most-parsimonious VDJ recombination scenarios with the TCRdist pipeline. In a later analysis, every TCR beta chain was defined by the combination of its CDR3 amino acid sequence and its V-gene family, and reads without a unique V-gene family were dropped. In a later analysis, nearly 600 highly shared, low-generation-probability nucleotide sequences were removed to address suspected cross-contamination and a sequencing artifact. In a later analysis, a clonal expansion index was calculated for each public chain from normalized within-repertoire ranks of inferred template counts. In a later analysis, generation probabilities were computed using a VDJ recombination model fitted to out-of-frame rearrangements, and the results were checked against IGoR. In a later analysis, hypergeometric tests were used to score TCR-TCR, TCR-HLA and TCR-CMV co-occurrence, with a repertoire-size bias correction applied to TCR pairs. A later analysis estimated false discovery rates by permuting HLA or CMV assignments 20 times. A later analysis grouped co-occurring TCRs with DBSCAN, adding TCRdist sequence similarity when clustering within HLA-allele-positive subsets. Co-occurrence clustering excluded repertoires with fewer than 30,000 or more than 120,000 public chains, plus five with anomalous nucleotide sharing. TCRdb retrieved this table from immuneACCESS and kept in-frame rearrangements only. Not all clones are present; in checked studies, unresolved V genes account for under half, and no reason is known for the remainder. The V and J calls and clone size are taken from that table; D and trimming were inferred from the DNA. A total of about 150,000 clones appear in this sample, about 84% of them only once. The top ten clones comprise around 5.6% of the sample.

This clone was seen a single time. No cognate antigen has been identified for it. No qualities accompany the bases; no much larger clone lies one base away. The cohort consisted of more than 650 healthy bone marrow donors. At the time of sampling, all cohort members were nominally healthy, though unrecorded immune exposures were likely present. The donor was CMV seropositive and belonged to the group of 250 to 300 seropositive cohort members. Every donor gave a peripheral blood sample, and the peripheral blood mononuclear cells from that sample were used for TCR beta sequencing. Genomic DNA was extracted from the blood cell samples with the Qiagen DNeasy Blood Extraction Kit. Sequences SQVTM (CDR1) and ANQGSEA (CDR2) are obtained from the germline V gene. Deletion took 4 bases off V and 4 bases off J, with a span of 21 bases between the germline ends. The CDR3 numbers 16 residues from cysteine through phenylalanine. The entry retains the CDR3 DNA only, 48 bases that are in frame from base 1.

The chain is assembled from TRBV29-1 and TRBJ2-3; a tentative D match to TRBD1 spans 6 bases. The specimen was PBMCs. The origin of this receptor is a woman between 35 and 50 years old in good health and CMV-seropositive. The sequenced DNA is TGCAGCGTTGGGGGACGACGCAGGGCAGGGGCAGATACGCAGTATTTT. It encodes CSVGGRRRAGADTQYF.